A selection of T cell receptor beta chains follows, all from one sample in a study of Graves' ophthalmopathy and Graves' hyperthyroidism. TCRdb recomputed calls from the multiplex PCR reads with MiXCR, one row per CDR3 protein. Of a few hundred thousand distinct CDR3 sequences in the sample, 15% were seen once. The sequenced sample consisted of peripheral blood. Receptors originate from a woman aged 18-35 years with stable Graves' hyperthyroidism. The conserved cysteine and the conserved F or W are not part of the CDR3 here. The order of the fields is V gene, CDR3 protein.

>TRBV19
ATVQGLEAF
>TRBV7-9
ASSETPAPNTEAF
>TRBV12-3/TRBV12-4
ASSSDTTYEQY
>TRBV7-8
ASSTRTGFGNTEAF
>TRBV12-5
ASGLKGRLVIRDDYGYT
>TRBV19
ASSIKDLNTEAF
>TRBV6-1
ASSPGHQVSYNSPLH
>TRBV12-3/TRBV12-4
ASKGKPYEQY
>TRBV6-2/TRBV6-3
ASSPTGIGTYDQY
>TRBV19
ASSITANTEAF
>TRBV19
ASSIEGRDQPQH
>TRBV5-1
ASRRQPQETQY
>TRBV29-1
SVGLSDTTGETQY
>TRBV10-3
AINPGQGFLKGYT